The 30 T cell receptor beta chains in this list originate from one sample, sequenced in a study of blood T cells in healthy people across ages. With a J-beta primer mix and a sample-barcoded 5' primer, a second PCR ran roughly 6 to 11 cycles. TCRdb processed the 5' RACE reads anew with MiXCR; each CDR3 protein has one entry. The table has about 1.4 million distinct CDR3 sequences, 55% to 75% seen once; the top ten hold roughly 7%. The sample comprised blood. All receptors derive from a man younger than 35 in good health.

This clonotype was seen just once. The J gene is TRBJ2-3, the V gene TRBV20-1; perhaps TRBD2 as D (5 bases). Germline lookup yields CDR1 DFQATT and CDR2 SNEGSKA (reference sequence). V shed 4 bases and J shed 0 bases, with 17 bases lying between them. This CDR3 is built from 16 residues. Written as DNA, the CDR3 is TGCAGTGCTAAACCCTCCAGGACTCACAGCACAGATACGCAGTATTTT. Its protein is CSAKPSRTHSTDTQYF.

V usage is TRBV25-1 and J usage is TRBJ2-7; D is unresolved. Germline CDR1 MGHDK, CDR2 SYGVNS. The CDR3 covers 15 residues. Trimming pared 2 bases from V and 0 bases from J, leaving 11 bases between. The CDR3 DNA reads TGTGCCAGCAGTGAAGGCCTCGACTTCTCCTACGAGCAGTACTTC. Translation gives CASSEGLDFSYEQYF.

V is TRBV6-8 and J is TRBJ2-5, with a possible D match to TRBD2 (7 bases). Trimming left V 8 bases short and J 7 bases short, with 23 bases between. The V gene's germline CDR1 is MNHGY and CDR2 SAAAGT. This CDR3 contains 15 residues. The CDR3 sequence: CASPFRGLSWGTQYF. As DNA, the CDR3 is TGTGCCAGCCCCTTCAGGGGACTATCCTGGGGGACCCAGTACTTC.

This clonotype appeared a few times. A read error may account for a junction end that differs from germline. The chain links TRBV6-6 to TRBJ2-1, with D unclear. Germline assignment: CDR1 MNHNY and CDR2 SVGAGI (reference sequence). The CDR3 consists of 11 residues. The chain's CDR3 is CASGSFNEQFF. The CDR3 coding sequence is TGTGCCAGCGGCTCCTTCAATGAGCAGTTCTTC.

The V call is TRBV29-1, the J call TRBJ2-2; TRBD2 matches 9 bases. The CDR3 length is 15 residues. Trimming took 5 bases from V and 4 from J; bases not matched to a gene: 8. Germline values: CDR1 SQVTM, CDR2 ANQGSEA. The CDR3 here is CSVLSGGPPTGELFF. CDR3 in DNA: TGCAGCGTTCTAAGCGGGGGGCCACCCACCGGGGAGCTGTTTTTT.

CDR3 sequence: CASSQGRPYNQPQHF. For the CDR3, the DNA is TGTGCCAGCAGCCAAGGGAGACCATACAATCAGCCCCAGCATTTT. The rearrangement links TRBV3-1 to TRBJ1-5, with no clear D. Germline V gene sequence: CDR1 LGHDT, CDR2 YNNKEL (reference sequence). This CDR3 comprises 15 residues. Trimming took off 1 base at V and 3 bases at J, with 10 bases between the two ends.

This chain uses TRBV6-5 with TRBJ2-1; 8 positions agree with TRBD1. The CDR3 runs 18 residues. Per germline, CDR1 MNHEY and CDR2 SVGAGI. With 0 bases clipped from V and 4 bases from J, the junction kept 11 bases outside the gene matches. This chain's CDR3 is CASSYSTGETPSYNEQFF. The DNA of the CDR3 is TGTGCCAGCAGTTACTCGACAGGGGAGACTCCCTCATACAATGAGCAGTTCTTC.

This clonotype was counted between two and nine times. The rearrangement links TRBV12-3 or TRBV12-4 to TRBJ1-2, with 10 bases identical to TRBD1. This CDR3 has 18 amino acids. V lost 6 bases to trimming and J lost 4 bases; unmatched junction nucleotides: 17. The CDR3: CASSGQGQGRLRGYGYTF. CDR3 coding DNA: TGTGCCAGCAGCGGGCAGGGACAGGGGCGGTTGCGAGGCTATGGCTACACCTTC.

This clonotype appeared a few times. Here the CDR3 reads CSANSASGIQETQYF. CDR3 DNA: TGCAGTGCTAATTCCGCTAGCGGGATCCAAGAGACCCAGTACTTC. The chain is built from TRBV20-1 and TRBJ2-5, with 9 positions matching TRBD2. V lost 4 bases to trimming and J lost 1 base; unmatched junction nucleotides: 7. This CDR3 is built from 15 residues. CDR1 and CDR2 from the germline V gene are DFQATT and SNEGSKA (reference sequence).

The genes are TRBV12-3 or TRBV12-4 and TRBJ2-7; D uncertain. This CDR3 is built from 15 residues. The V gene lost 3 bases and the J gene lost 2 bases, with 14 bases spanning the gap. The DNA for the CDR3 is TGTGCCAGCAGTTTGGCCCAACTAATACCCTACGAGCAGTACTTC. Translated, it gives CASSLAQLIPYEQYF.

The CDR3 is CASSPDRVTTF. The CDR3 nucleotides are TGTGCCAGCAGCCCGGACAGGGTGACCACCTTC. The V gene is TRBV7-9, the J gene TRBJ1-2; TRBD1 matches 8 bases. CDR1 and CDR2 from the germline V gene are SEHNR and FQNEAQ (reference sequence). This CDR3 has 11 residues. V shed 5 bases and J 13 bases; nucleotides not matched to a gene: 6.

The V gene is TRBV7-2, the J gene TRBJ2-3, with no clear D. CDR1 and CDR2 (germline): SGHTA, FQGNSA. V shed 1 base and J shed 6 bases, with 17 bases lying between them. The length of the CDR3 is 16 residues. The CDR3 coding sequence is TGTGCCAGCAGCTTAGGGGTAGACCTTTATAGGGATACGCAGTATTTT. This codes for CASSLGVDLYRDTQYF.

The chain links TRBV10-2 to TRBJ2-1, with D perhaps TRBD2 (5 bases). V was clipped by 3 bases and J by 6 bases, with 12 bases between them. The CDR3 has 14 amino acids. The germline CDR1 and CDR2 sequences are WSHSY and SAAADI. The CDR3 sequence is CASSDRPRGNEQFF. CDR3 coding DNA: TGCGCCAGCAGTGACCGGCCCCGGGGCAATGAGCAGTTCTTC.

The chain carries TRBV15 and TRBJ2-7, with no clear D. V lost 6 bases and J lost 0, with 12 bases in between. The V gene's germline CDR1 is LNHNV and CDR2 YYDKDF (reference sequence). CDR3 length: 14 residues. The CDR3 nucleotides are TGTGCCACCAGACCAAACTTAAACTCCTACGAGCAGTACTTC. Its protein is CATRPNLNSYEQYF.

This rearrangement joins TRBV25-1 to TRBJ1-4, with D perhaps matching TRBD1 (5 bases). Per the germline V gene, CDR1 is MGHDK and CDR2 is SYGVNS. The CDR3 is 15 amino acids. Trimming removed 2 bases at V and 4 bases at J, with 11 bases between. CDR3 in amino acids: CASSETGHLNEKLFF. CDR3 DNA: TGTGCCAGCAGTGAAACCGGACACCTTAATGAAAAACTGTTTTTT.

Many counts were recorded for this clonotype. Written as DNA, the CDR3 is TGTGCCAGCAGCCCGGGTCAAATGGTCGGGGAGCTGTTTTTT. It codes for CASSPGQMVGELFF. This chain joins TRBV12-3 or TRBV12-4 and TRBJ2-2, with no clear D. The CDR3 is 14 residues long. The V end was cut by 6 bases, the J end by 7 bases, with 15 bases between.

The gene calls are TRBV7-9 and TRBJ2-7; 8 positions match TRBD2. The CDR3 length is 17 residues. Trimming at V came to 2 bases and at J to 2 bases, leaving 11 bases not matched to a gene. The V gene's germline CDR1 is SEHNR and CDR2 FQNEAQ (reference sequence). This chain's CDR3 is CASSLMPVIGRAYEQYF. CDR3 bases: TGTGCCAGCAGCTTAATGCCAGTAATCGGGAGGGCCTACGAGCAGTACTTC.

The chain carries TRBV25-1 and TRBJ2-5, with 10 positions matching TRBD2. With V trimmed by 4 bases and J by 4 bases, 6 bases remained unmatched. Looked up from germline, CDR1 is MGHDK and CDR2 is SYGVNS. CDR3 length equals 15 residues. DNA for the CDR3: TGTGCCAGCAGTGCGGGGGCTAGCGGGAGAGAGACCCAGTACTTC. Protein: CASSAGASGRETQYF.

The gene calls are TRBV12-3 or TRBV12-4 and TRBJ2-1; 10 bases agree with TRBD2. The V segment lost 5 bases and the J segment 0 bases; nucleotides outside the gene matches: 16. CDR3 length: 20 amino acids. As DNA, the CDR3 is TGTGCCAGCAGTACTATTGAAACTAGCGGGGATCCAAGCTCCTACAATGAGCAGTTCTTC. This sequence encodes CASSTIETSGDPSSYNEQFF.

The chain carries TRBV15 and TRBJ1-3; 7 nucleotides match TRBD1. Germline CDR1 reads LNHNV; CDR2 reads YYDKDF (reference sequence). The junction had 3 bases not matched to a gene; V was cut back by 4 bases and J by 0 bases. This CDR3 is built from 15 residues. The CDR3 is CATSKAGGSGNTIYF. CDR3 sequence (DNA): TGTGCCACCAGCAAGGCAGGGGGCTCTGGAAACACCATATATTTT.

The chain carries TRBV7-2 and TRBJ1-6, with a possible D match to TRBD1 (5 bases). Per the germline V gene, CDR1 is SGHTA and CDR2 is FQGNSA. Trimming pared 5 bases from V and 12 bases from J, leaving 20 bases between. The CDR3 consists of 15 residues. CDR3 loop: CASSGVQGSVGPLHF. In DNA form, the CDR3 reads TGTGCCAGCAGCGGCGTCCAGGGATCGGTGGGACCCCTCCACTTT.

This chain links TRBV27 with TRBJ2-6, with D unresolved. CDR3 length equals 14 residues. V lost 4 bases, J lost 0 bases, and 4 bases lay in between. Per the germline V gene, CDR1 is MNHEY and CDR2 is SMNVEV (reference sequence). DNA of the CDR3: TGTGCCAGCAGTTCCCGCTCTGGGGCCAACGTCCTGACTTTC. Its protein is CASSSRSGANVLTF.

This chain uses TRBV3-1 with TRBJ2-3, with D possibly matching TRBD2 (6 bases). CDR1 is LGHDT and CDR2 is YNNKEL in the germline V gene (reference sequence). Trimming took off 10 bases at V and 4 bases at J, with 15 bases between the two ends. There are 13 residues in the CDR3. The CDR3 region is CATRGSSSDTQYF. As DNA, the CDR3 is TGTGCCACACGGGGGAGTTCCTCAGATACGCAGTATTTT.

This sequence joins TRBV4-1 and TRBJ2-5; D is possibly TRBD1 (6 bases). Germline V CDR1 and CDR2: MGHRA, YSYEKL. The V end lost 3 bases, the J end lost 3 bases, and 23 bases lay between the germline ends. The CDR3 extends over 18 amino acids. CDR3: CASSQDPATGSPEETQYF. The CDR3 DNA reads as TGCGCCAGCAGCCAGGACCCCGCAACAGGGAGCCCCGAAGAGACCCAGTACTTC.

This clonotype was counted only a few times. V gene TRBV20-1 combines with J gene TRBJ2-7, with D tentatively TRBD2 (5 bases). The CDR3 spans 15 residues. Looked up from germline, CDR1 is DFQATT and CDR2 is SNEGSKA (reference sequence). Trimming left V 1 base short and J 2 bases short, with 15 bases between. CDR3 protein: CSARGLNPPTYEQYF. The CDR3 region has the DNA TGCAGTGCTAGAGGACTAAACCCCCCAACCTACGAGCAGTACTTC.

The chain joins TRBV11-3 to TRBJ2-1; TRBD2 agrees at 8 bases. The V and J ends lost 2 bases and 6 bases, in that order; junction bases with no gene match: 18. The CDR3 loop spans 19 amino acids. Per germline, CDR1 SGHNT and CDR2 YENEEA. DNA of the CDR3: TGTGCCAGCAGCTTACCCTCAGGGAGGAGCGGGAGTTTTGCCAATGAGCAGTTCTTC. This sequence encodes CASSLPSGRSGSFANEQFF.

In this sample, this clonotype turned up once. The gene calls are TRBV15 and TRBJ2-5; D may be TRBD2 (5 bases). Trimming pared 0 bases from V and 4 bases from J, leaving 18 bases between. Germline CDR1 reads LNHNV; CDR2 reads YYDKDF (reference sequence). This CDR3 has 17 residues. Here the CDR3 reads CATSRERVEINRETQYF. The CDR3 coding sequence is TGTGCCACCAGCAGAGAGAGGGTAGAGATTAATCGAGAGACCCAGTACTTC.

The chain carries TRBV4-3 and TRBJ2-1; no clear D gene. The germline V and J ends were trimmed by 3 bases and 9 bases, with 12 bases remaining between them. The CDR3 consists of 13 residues. CDR1 is LGHNA and CDR2 is YSLEER in the germline V gene. The CDR3 sequence is CASSHVPKGEQFF. For the CDR3, the DNA is TGCGCCAGCAGCCATGTACCAAAGGGTGAGCAGTTCTTC.

This clonotype turned up a few times. V usage is TRBV4-1 and J usage is TRBJ2-7; D remains unclear. From germline, CDR1 is MGHRA and CDR2 YSYEKL. V was trimmed by 1 base and J by 8 bases, leaving 12 bases between them. The CDR3 totals 13 residues. The CDR3 reads CASSQVGVWKQYF. In nucleotides, the CDR3 is TGCGCCAGCAGCCAAGTTGGGGTCTGGAAGCAGTACTTC.

The chain links TRBV7-9 to TRBJ2-2, with 9 bases matching TRBD1. V shed 5 bases, J shed 5 bases, and the junction held 12 bases outside the gene matches. This CDR3 region has 17 residues. CDR1 is SEHNR and CDR2 is FQNEAQ in the germline V gene (reference sequence). CDR3 region: CASSAKTGGNRTGELFF. CDR3 DNA sequence: TGTGCCAGCAGCGCAAAGACAGGGGGTAATCGGACCGGGGAGCTGTTTTTT.